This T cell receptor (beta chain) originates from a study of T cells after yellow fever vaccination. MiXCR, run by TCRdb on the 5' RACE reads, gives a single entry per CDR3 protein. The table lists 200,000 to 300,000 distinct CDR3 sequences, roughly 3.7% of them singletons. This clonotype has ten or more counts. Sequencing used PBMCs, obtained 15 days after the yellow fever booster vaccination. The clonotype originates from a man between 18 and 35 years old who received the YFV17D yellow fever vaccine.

CDR3 bases: TGTGCCACCGGGGCGAGCACCGGGGAGCTGTTTTTT. Protein: CATGASTGELFF. The chain employs TRBV24-1 and TRBJ2-2; possibly TRBD1 for D (5 bases). Trimming cost V 9 bases and J 4 bases, with 8 bases left between them. This CDR3 has 12 residues. CDR1 and CDR2 from the germline V gene are KGHDR and SFDVKD.